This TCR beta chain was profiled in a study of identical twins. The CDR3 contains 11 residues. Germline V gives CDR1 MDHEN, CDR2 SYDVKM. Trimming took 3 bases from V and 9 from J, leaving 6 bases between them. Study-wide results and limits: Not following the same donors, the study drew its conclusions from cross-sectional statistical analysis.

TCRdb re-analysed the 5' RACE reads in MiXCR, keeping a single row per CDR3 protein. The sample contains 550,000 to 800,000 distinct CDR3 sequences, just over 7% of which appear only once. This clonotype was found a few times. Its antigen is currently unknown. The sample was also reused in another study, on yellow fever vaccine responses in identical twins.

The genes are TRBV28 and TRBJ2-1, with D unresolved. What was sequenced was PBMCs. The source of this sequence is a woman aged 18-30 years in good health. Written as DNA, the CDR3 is TGTGCCAGCAGTTTTATCGGTGAGCAGTTCTTC. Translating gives CASSFIGEQFF.